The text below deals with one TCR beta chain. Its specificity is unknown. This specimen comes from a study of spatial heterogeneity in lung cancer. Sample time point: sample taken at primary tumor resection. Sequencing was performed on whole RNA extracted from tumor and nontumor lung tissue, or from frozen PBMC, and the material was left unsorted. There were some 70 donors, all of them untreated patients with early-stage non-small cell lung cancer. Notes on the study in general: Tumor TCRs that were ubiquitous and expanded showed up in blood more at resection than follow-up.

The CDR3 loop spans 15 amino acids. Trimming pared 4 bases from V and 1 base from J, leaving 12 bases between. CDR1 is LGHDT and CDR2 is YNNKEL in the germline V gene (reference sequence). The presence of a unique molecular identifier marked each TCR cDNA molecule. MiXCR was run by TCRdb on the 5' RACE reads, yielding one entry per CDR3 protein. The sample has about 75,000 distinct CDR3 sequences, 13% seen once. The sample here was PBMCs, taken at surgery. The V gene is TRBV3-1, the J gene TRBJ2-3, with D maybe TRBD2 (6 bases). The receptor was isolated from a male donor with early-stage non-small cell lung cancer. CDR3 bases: TGTGCCAGCAGCCCCCCCGGGGGAGGCACAGATACGCAGTATTTT. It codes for CASSPPGGGTDTQYF.